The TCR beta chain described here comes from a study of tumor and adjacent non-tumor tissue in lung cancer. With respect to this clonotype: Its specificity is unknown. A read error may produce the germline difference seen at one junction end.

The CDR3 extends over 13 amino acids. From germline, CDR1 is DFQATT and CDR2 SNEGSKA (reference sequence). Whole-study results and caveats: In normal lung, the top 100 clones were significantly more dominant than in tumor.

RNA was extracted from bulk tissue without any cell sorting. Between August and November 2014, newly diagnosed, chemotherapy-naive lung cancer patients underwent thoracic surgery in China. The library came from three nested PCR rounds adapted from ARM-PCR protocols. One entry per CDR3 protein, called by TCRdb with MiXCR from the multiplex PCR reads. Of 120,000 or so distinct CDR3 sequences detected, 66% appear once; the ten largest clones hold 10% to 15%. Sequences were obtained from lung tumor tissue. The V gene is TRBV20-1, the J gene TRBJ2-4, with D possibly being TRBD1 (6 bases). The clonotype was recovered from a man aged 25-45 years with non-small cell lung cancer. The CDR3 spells CSVRTGSKNIKYF. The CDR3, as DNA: TGCAGTGTTAGAACAGGGTCCAAAAACATTAAGTACTTC.